The next 15 T cell receptor beta chains were all read from a single sample in a study of shared clonotypes between healthy human individuals. Using immunoSEQ multiplex PCR, the repertoire was profiled, and TCRdb retains in-frame clones only, with some absent. The table lists some 1 million clones, about three quarters of them singletons. The source material was memory CD4+ T cells sorted from blood. The subset denotes: CD45RA-negative fraction. The receptors come from a man aged 18 to 30 in good health.

The chain has TRBV6-1 and TRBJ1-5; no clear D. The germline V gene has CDR1 MNHNS and CDR2 SASEGT. Trimming took 5 bases from V and 3 from J, leaving 14 bases between them. The CDR3 has 15 amino acids. The chain's CDR3 is CASSPPWAINQPQHF. The CDR3 DNA reads as TGTGCCAGCAGTCCACCCTGGGCCATCAATCAGCCCCAGCATTTT.

The DNA of the CDR3 is TGTGCCAGCAGCCCCCCTATTAGACAGGGGCAAGAGACCCAGTACTTC. It yields the protein CASSPPIRQGQETQYF. V usage is TRBV11-2 and J usage is TRBJ2-5; 8 nucleotides line up with TRBD1. Germline V gene data show CDR1 as SGHAT and CDR2 as FQNNGV. The CDR3 runs 16 residues. J gave up 2 bases and V 5 bases, and 10 bases lay outside the gene matches.

The V gene is TRBV29-1, the J gene TRBJ1-2; TRBD1 agrees at 8 bases. V trimming: 6 bases; J trimming: 6 bases; junction bases outside the gene matches: 6. In germline, CDR1 is SQVTM, CDR2 ANQGSEA. The CDR3 contains 12 residues. The CDR3 sequence: CSVSGQGNGYTF. Written as DNA, the CDR3 is TGCAGCGTCTCAGGACAGGGTAATGGCTACACCTTC.

The genes are TRBV6-4 and TRBJ2-2, with D possibly being TRBD1 (6 bases). Germline CDR1 and CDR2: MRHNA and SNTAGT. Trimming shortened V by 10 bases and J by 0 bases, and 12 bases separated the two germline ends. This CDR3 has 14 residues. CDR3 nucleotides: TGTGCCACCCGACAGGCCGCGAACACCGGGGAGCTGTTTTTT. Its translation: CATRQAANTGELFF.

V is TRBV5-1 and J is TRBJ2-1, with 13 positions matching TRBD2. V trimming: 0 bases; J trimming: 8 bases; junction bases outside the gene matches: 5. CDR1 is SGHRS, CDR2 YFSETQ, per germline. This CDR3 has 16 residues. The CDR3 coding sequence is TGCGCCAGCAGCTTGGAGGGACTAGCGGGAATCTATGAGCAGTTCTTC. It codes for CASSLEGLAGIYEQFF.

Only a few counts were recorded for this clone. The chain has TRBV30 and TRBJ1-1; D possibly corresponds to TRBD1 (5 bases). Between the trimmed V and J ends, which lost 0 bases and 4 bases, there was a span of 12 bases. Germline V gene lookup returns CDR1 GTSNPN and CDR2 SVGIG (reference sequence). The CDR3 covers 14 residues. CDR3 in amino acids: CAWSVGVRGTEAFF. The CDR3, as DNA: TGTGCCTGGAGTGTCGGGGTTAGGGGCACTGAAGCTTTCTTT.

J is TRBJ2-7 and V is TRBV5-1; 7 bases are shared with TRBD1. The length of the CDR3 is 15 residues. The V segment lost 5 bases and the J segment 2 bases; nucleotides outside the gene matches: 10. Germline V gene sequence: CDR1 SGHRS, CDR2 YFSETQ. CDR3 sequence reads: CASRNYRDSPYEQYF. CDR3 DNA sequence: TGCGCCAGCAGGAATTATCGGGACAGCCCCTACGAGCAGTACTTC.

As to this clone: The junction departs from the called germline gene at one end, perhaps through a read error. The rearrangement uses TRBV20-1 and TRBJ1-2; a weak D match, TRBD1 (5 bases). Germline V gene sequence: CDR1 DFQATT, CDR2 SNEGSKA (reference sequence). This CDR3 has 11 amino acids. The CDR3: CSARVPTGWIF. CDR3 DNA: TGCAGTGCTAGAGTTCCCACAGGATGGATCTTC.

The gene calls are TRBV19 and TRBJ2-7; 12 positions match TRBD1. The CDR3 is made up of 14 amino acids. Trimming took 6 bases from V and 6 from J; bases not matched to a gene: 6. Germline V gene sequence: CDR1 LNHDA, CDR2 SQIVND (reference sequence). This chain's CDR3 is CASRGTGGEGEQYF. CDR3 DNA sequence: TGTGCCAGTAGGGGGACAGGGGGCGAAGGCGAGCAGTACTTC.

The J gene is TRBJ1-1, the V gene TRBV6-6, with D unresolved. The CDR3 contains 12 residues. Deletions cut 3 bases from V and 7 bases from J, with 9 bases between. Germline CDR1 is MNHNY and CDR2 is SVGAGI (reference sequence). The CDR3 coding sequence is TGTGCCAGCAGTTATAGGAACGTTGAAGCTTTCTTT. It is translated as CASSYRNVEAFF.

This chain links TRBV19 with TRBJ2-5, with 9 positions matching TRBD1. CDR1 LNHDA and CDR2 SQIVND come from the germline V gene (reference sequence). The CDR3 is made up of 14 amino acids. J lost 3 bases, V lost 5 bases, and 4 bases had no gene match. For the CDR3, the DNA is TGTGCCAGTAGTCAGTGGACAGGGGAAGAGACCCAGTACTTC. Encoded protein: CASSQWTGEETQYF.

Note on this clone: This specimen includes other DNA sequences encoding the same CDR3. V is TRBV6-5 and J is TRBJ2-2; D is possibly TRBD2 (5 bases). V was pared by 3 bases and J by 5 bases, with 10 bases between. CDR3 length equals 14 residues. CDR1 is MNHEY and CDR2 is SVGAGI in the germline V gene. CDR3 in amino acids: CASSYLAGTGELFF. The CDR3 coding sequence is TGTGCCAGCAGTTATCTAGCCGGGACCGGGGAGCTGTTTTTT.

This rearrangement joins TRBV18 to TRBJ2-1, with 7 bases lining up with TRBD2. CDR3 length: 15 residues. The germline gives CDR1 KGHSH, CDR2 LQKENI. The trim removed 0 bases at V and 9 bases at J, leaving 8 bases unmatched. The CDR3 spells CASSPPAGGEGEQFF. The CDR3 DNA is TGTGCCAGCTCACCACCGGCTGGGGGGGAGGGTGAGCAGTTCTTC. The full variable domain, with the rest looked up from reference TRBV18 and TRBJ2-1, is NAGVMQNPRHLVRRRGQEARLRCSPMKGHSHVYWYRQLPEEGLKFMVYLQKENIIDESGMPKERFSAEFPKEGPSILRIQQVVRGDSAAYFCASSPPAGGEGEQFFGPGTRLTVL.

The chain has TRBV7-2 and TRBJ2-1; either TRBD1 or TRBD2 may fit D (5 bases each). Trimming left V 4 bases short and J 9 bases short, with 19 bases between. The CDR3 contains 15 residues. Germline lookup yields CDR1 SGHTA and CDR2 FQGNSA. The CDR3 region has the DNA TGTGCCAGCAGCTACCGGGACCTCCGGCTCAGTGAGCAGTTCTTC. Amino acid sequence: CASSYRDLRLSEQFF.

This clone has at least ten counts. The genes are TRBV30 and TRBJ2-7; possibly TRBD1 for D (6 bases). Trimming took off 8 bases at V and 0 bases at J, with 11 bases between the two ends. This CDR3 is 12 amino acids long. Germline V lookup: CDR1 GTSNPN, CDR2 SVGIG (reference sequence). In DNA, the CDR3 is TGTGCCCTCCGGGACAACTCCTACGAGCAGTACTTC. Protein sequence: CALRDNSYEQYF.